This is a list of T cell receptor beta chains from one sample in a study of T cell changes during pregnancy in multiple sclerosis. This table comes from immunoSEQ multiplex PCR, and its TCRdb copy is limited to in-frame clones, with some not included. The profile shows about 88,000 clones, about 92% of them singletons. This specimen consisted of peripheral blood, obtained in the first trimester of pregnancy. These receptors all stem from a female donor with multiple sclerosis, enrolled in a pregnancy study. Each CDR3 is given with its conserved first and last residue. Fields, in order: CDR3 DNA, CDR3 protein, V gene, clone size, D gene, J gene. A D gene is named only where the DNA matches it firmly. A row's size may be missing; if present it is once, few, many or a size class.

TGTGCCAGCAGCCCTGGAGTGGCGGGAGAATGGACCGGGGAGCTGTTTTTT CASSPGVAGEWTGELFF TRBV7-6 once TRBD2 TRBJ2-2
TGTGCCACCAGCAGAGATCGAGGGGAGGGCTACAATGAGCAGTTCTTC CATSRDRGEGYNEQFF TRBV15 - TRBD2 TRBJ2-1
TGCGCCAGCAGCTTGAGACAGAATCAGCCCCAGCATTTT CASSLRQNQPQHF TRBV5-1 - - TRBJ1-5
TGTGCCAGTAGTCCAGACAGGGTCTACTACTATGGCTACACCTTC CASSPDRVYYYGYTF TRBV19 - TRBD1 TRBJ1-2
TGTGCCAGCAGTGACTCCGGGACAGGGGACGGCTACACCTTC CASSDSGTGDGYTF TRBV6-4 - TRBD1 TRBJ1-2
TGTGCCAGTAGTACCCAGGGATCCGGAAACACCATATATTTT CASSTQGSGNTIYF TRBV19 - - TRBJ1-3
TGTGCCTGGACCTCAGACAGCTATGGCTACACCTTC CAWTSDSYGYTF TRBV30 once - TRBJ1-2
TGTGCCAGTAGTATAGTCCTAGAGTCCCCCCTTGAGCAGTTCTTC CASSIVLESPLEQFF TRBV19 few - TRBJ2-1
TGTGCCAGCAGTTACGGGGACTTTCGAAATGAGCAGTTCTTC CASSYGDFRNEQFF TRBV6-5 - - TRBJ2-1
TGCGCCAGCAGCCAAGTCGGCGAGGGAGATAACGAGCAGTACTTC CASSQVGEGDNEQYF TRBV4-1 - - TRBJ2-7